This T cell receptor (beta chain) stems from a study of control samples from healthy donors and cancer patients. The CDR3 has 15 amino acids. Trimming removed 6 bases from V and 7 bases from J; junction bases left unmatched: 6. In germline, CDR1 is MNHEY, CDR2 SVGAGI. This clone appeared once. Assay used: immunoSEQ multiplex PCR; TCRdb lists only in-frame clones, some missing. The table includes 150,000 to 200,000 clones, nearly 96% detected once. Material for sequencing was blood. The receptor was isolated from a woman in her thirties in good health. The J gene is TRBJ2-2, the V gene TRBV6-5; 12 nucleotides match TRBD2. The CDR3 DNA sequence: TGTGCCAGCAGGTGGACTAGCGGGGACTTCGGGGAGCTGTTTTTT. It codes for CASRWTSGDFGELFF.